The clone carrying this T cell receptor (beta chain) occurred many times. With two-round multiplex PCR, TCR beta CDR3 sequences were amplified from genomic DNA. Primers targeting each individual TRBV and TRBJ gene were applied in first-round PCR. TCRdb passed the multiplex PCR reads through MiXCR, listing each CDR3 protein once. The table lists about 51,000 distinct CDR3 sequences, less than 45% of them singletons, with just under 9.5% in the top ten. The data originate from a study of prognosis after radiotherapy for stage I lung cancer. Study-level information: Participants consisted of stage I non-small cell lung cancer patients, who were enrolled between April 2018 and early 2019. Patients numbered 13 men and about six women, aged about 53 to 90 with a median of about 72 years. Every lung cancer patient of the non-small cell type was deemed medically inoperable.

Trimming cost V 8 bases and J 6 bases, with 14 bases left between them. The CDR3 length is 14 residues. The germline V gene encodes CDR1 LGHNA and CDR2 YNFKEQ. The V call is TRBV4-2, the J call TRBJ1-6; perhaps TRBD1 as D (6 bases). This clonotype originated in a donor over 45 with non-small cell lung cancer. The starting material was PBMCs, obtained before or after stereotactic body radiation therapy (not recorded which). This CDR3 reads CASSQGSGNSPLHF. The CDR3 DNA follows: TGTGCCAGCTCACAGGGTTCGGGTAATTCACCCCTCCACTTT.